These 18 T cell receptor beta chains share one sample of origin, sequenced in a study of OX40 agonist ivuxolimab in advanced cancers. The method was immunoSEQ multiplex PCR; TCRdb's version includes in-frame clones alone and lacks a portion of them. Altogether about 83,000 clones are present, about 90% being singletons, with the ten largest covering more than 7.5%. The input for sequencing was CD4+ or CD8+ T cells sorted from blood, taken in a trial of the OX40 agonist ivuxolimab. These TCRs come from an adult with an advanced solid tumor such as melanoma, head and neck, liver or kidney cancer.

This chain joins TRBV5-6 and TRBJ1-1; 7 nucleotides agree with TRBD1. This CDR3 region has 16 residues. In germline, CDR1 is SGHDT, CDR2 YYEEEE. After removal of 0 bases from V and 2 bases from J, the junction contained 7 bases not matched to a gene. The CDR3 spells CASSLGAGGPNTEAFF. In nucleotides, the CDR3 is TGTGCCAGCAGCTTGGGGGCAGGGGGGCCTAACACTGAAGCTTTCTTT.

V gene TRBV2 combines with J gene TRBJ2-1; TRBD2 agrees at 13 bases. The V and J ends lost 8 bases and 1 base, in that order; junction bases with no gene match: 23. The CDR3 length is 22 residues. The V gene's germline CDR1 is SNHLY and CDR2 FYNNEI. CDR3 region: CASLQSKPWTSGRVHSYNEQFF. CDR3 sequence (DNA): TGTGCCAGCCTACAATCTAAGCCCTGGACTAGCGGGAGAGTGCATTCCTACAATGAGCAGTTCTTC.

The chain carries TRBV4-2 and TRBJ1-5, with 8 bases lining up with TRBD1. Unmatched junction bases numbered 8, after V lost 2 bases and J lost 2 bases. Germline V gives CDR1 LGHNA, CDR2 YNFKEQ. The CDR3 has 17 residues. The CDR3 protein is CASSQLGQGEGNQPQHF. In DNA, the CDR3 is TGTGCCAGCAGCCAACTAGGACAGGGCGAAGGCAATCAGCCCCAGCATTTT.

The chain combines TRBV28 with TRBJ1-5, with 12 bases matching TRBD1. The CDR3 has 17 amino acids. J lost 4 bases, V lost 6 bases, and 10 bases had no gene match. The germline V gene has CDR1 MDHEN and CDR2 SYDVKM. CDR3 region: CASSPSGTGGLNQPQHF. For the CDR3, the DNA is TGTGCCAGCAGCCCGTCTGGGACAGGGGGCTTGAATCAGCCCCAGCATTTT.

J is TRBJ2-1 and V is TRBV4-3, with D perhaps TRBD1 (5 bases). Deletions cut 3 bases from V and 8 bases from J, with 20 bases between. The CDR3 has 16 residues. The germline V gene encodes CDR1 LGHNA and CDR2 YSLEER. The DNA for the CDR3 is TGCGCCAGCAGCCATCTTCTAGGACACAAAGGATATGAGCAGTTCTTC. Its protein is CASSHLLGHKGYEQFF.

The chain uses TRBV5-5 and TRBJ1-5; TRBD1 matches at 10 bases. The CDR3 has 18 amino acids. J was trimmed by 6 bases and V by 4 bases; bases with no gene match: 16. Germline assignment: CDR1 SGHKS and CDR2 YYEKEE (reference sequence). The CDR3 coding sequence is TGTGCCAGCAGCCCAGGGACAGGGGTGACGTGGTTTCGTCAGCCCCAGCATTTT. Its translation is CASSPGTGVTWFRQPQHF. Together with reference TRBV5-5 and TRBJ1-5, the CDR3 gives the full variable domain: DAGVTQSPTHLIKTRGQQVTLRCSPISGHKSVSWYQQVLGQGPQFIFQYYEKEERGRGNFPDRFSARQFPNYSSELNVNALLLGDSALYLCASSPGTGVTWFRQPQHFGDGTRLSIL.

The chain recombines TRBV29-1 with TRBJ2-7; tentative D call: TRBD2 (6 bases). The germline gives CDR1 SQVTM, CDR2 ANQGSEA. Between the trimmed V and J ends, which lost 4 bases and 3 bases, there was a span of 13 bases. This CDR3 spans 13 amino acids. The chain's CDR3 is CSVAGESRYEQYF. The CDR3, as DNA: TGCAGCGTTGCGGGGGAAAGCCGCTACGAGCAGTACTTC.

This clone was counted a single time. In nucleotides, the CDR3 is TGTGCCAGCAGTGACCTAGCGGTTAGCACAGATACGCAGTATTTT. This sequence encodes CASSDLAVSTDTQYF. The V gene is TRBV27, the J gene TRBJ2-3, with 7 positions matching TRBD2. Germline-derived CDR1 and CDR2 are MNHEY and SMNVEV (reference sequence). J lost 0 bases, V lost 5 bases, and 5 bases had no gene match. The length of the CDR3 is 15 residues.

The chain recombines TRBV30 with TRBJ2-3; D not resolved. The CDR3 runs to 14 residues. Trimming took 1 base from V and 4 from J, leaving 12 bases between them. CDR1 GTSNPN and CDR2 SVGIG come from the germline V gene (reference sequence). CDR3 sequence: CAWSGAGWSDTQYF. The CDR3 DNA follows: TGTGCCTGGAGTGGGGCCGGGTGGTCAGATACGCAGTATTTT.

The chain links TRBV7-6 to TRBJ2-1; D is possibly TRBD1 (6 bases). The CDR3 length is 13 residues. The ends were cut back, 2 bases at V and 7 bases at J, with 9 bases in the middle. From germline, CDR1 is SGHVS and CDR2 FNYEAQ. The chain's CDR3 is CASSLLGANEQFF. The CDR3 nucleotides are TGTGCCAGCAGCTTATTGGGGGCAAATGAGCAGTTCTTC.

The chain uses TRBV30 and TRBJ2-7; D is possibly TRBD1 (6 bases). The germline gives CDR1 GTSNPN, CDR2 SVGIG (reference sequence). The CDR3 loop spans 12 amino acids. The V end lost 1 base, the J end lost 3 bases, and 7 bases lay between the germline ends. In nucleotides, the CDR3 is TGTGCCTGGAGTGCGGACAGCTACGAGCAGTACGTC. As protein: CAWSADSYEQYV.

The chain employs TRBV14 and TRBJ2-5, with TRBD2 as a possible D gene (5 bases). This CDR3 is 13 amino acids long. V shed 7 bases and J shed 4 bases, with 13 bases lying between them. CDR1 is SGHDN and CDR2 is FVKESK in the germline V gene. The CDR3 loop reads CASKREGGETQYF. The CDR3 bases are TGTGCCAGCAAGAGGGAAGGAGGAGAGACCCAGTACTTC.

The V gene is TRBV28, the J gene TRBJ2-7; D possibly corresponds to TRBD2 (6 bases). The CDR3 consists of 12 residues. The germline CDR1 and CDR2 sequences are MDHEN and SYDVKM. Trimming stripped 6 bases from V and 7 bases from J, with 13 bases between. CDR3 DNA: TGTGCCAGCAGCACCCGGCGGGGTGAGCAGTACTTC. It specifies CASSTRRGEQYF.

In this sample, this clone turned up once. The chain uses TRBV5-4 and TRBJ1-2, with 7 bases that match TRBD1. The V segment lost 4 bases and the J segment 8 bases; nucleotides outside the gene matches: 8. CDR3 length: 13 amino acids. Germline V gene data show CDR1 as SGHNT and CDR2 as YYREEE (reference sequence). In DNA form, the CDR3 reads TGTGCCAGCAGCCCCCGGGACAGCTTGGGCTACACCTTC. It codes for CASSPRDSLGYTF.

The genes are TRBV11-3 and TRBJ2-5; 14 positions agree with TRBD2. In germline, CDR1 is SGHNT, CDR2 YENEEA. This CDR3 comprises 17 residues. V shed 4 bases and J 4 bases; nucleotides not matched to a gene: 8. The CDR3 here is CASSSGLAGVEGETQYF. The CDR3 coding sequence is TGTGCCAGCAGCTCGGGACTAGCGGGAGTCGAGGGAGAGACCCAGTACTTC.

The J gene is TRBJ2-7, the V gene TRBV5-1; D is unclear. The V and J ends lost 3 bases and 0 bases respectively, with 7 bases between them. The CDR3 covers 13 residues. Germline CDR1 is SGHRS and CDR2 is YFSETQ. The CDR3 DNA follows: TGCGCCAGCAGCTCGTCCAGCTCCTACGAGCAGTACTTC. It encodes CASSSSSSYEQYF.

The V and J genes are TRBV11-3 and TRBJ2-1; TRBD1 matches at 7 bases. The germline V gene has CDR1 SGHNT and CDR2 YENEEA. V shed 5 bases, J shed 6 bases, and the junction held 4 bases outside the gene matches. The CDR3 has 13 amino acids. CDR3 bases: TGTGCCAGCAGCGTCCGGGACAGCAATGAGCAGTTCTTC. This translates into CASSVRDSNEQFF.

The chain combines TRBV28 with TRBJ1-1; TRBD1 aligns across 9 bases. With 6 bases clipped from V and 6 bases from J, the junction kept 5 bases outside the gene matches. Germline V gene data show CDR1 as MDHEN and CDR2 as SYDVKM. The CDR3 is 13 residues long. This CDR3 is CASRLQGAAEAFF. The CDR3 DNA reads TGTGCCAGCAGACTACAGGGGGCGGCTGAAGCTTTCTTT.